This T cell receptor beta chain was sequenced for a study of blood T cells in healthy people across ages (dated by TCRdb to the mid-2010s). Notes on the research overall: Template switching captured roughly one uniquely barcoded TCR beta cDNA molecule per two T cells in model experiments. To avoid experimental bias, donors of different ages were spread randomly across the sequencing lanes. Using the same blood draw, the study looked at two additional independent replicas of 1 million unique cDNA reads for two donors, one aged 18 to 30 and the other aged 80 or older. Using deep sequencing normalized with unique cDNA molecular identifiers, the study measured how TCR beta repertoire diversity changes with age. Four age groups were formed from the donors: young (average approximately 15 years), middle-aged (approximately 40), aged (approximately 60) and long-lived (around 80). Paper-wide results and their limitations: Observed TCR beta diversity correlated strongly with the percentage of naive T cells measured by flow cytometry. Estimates of total diversity based on one million sequenced T cells were regarded as lower bounds and as underestimates. Bulk unsorted PBMC profiling prevented conclusive comparison of naive and antigen-experienced compartments. As age increased, observed TCR beta diversity per million T cells dropped in a roughly linear way, and a significant reduction was already evident by age roughly 40. Because donor CMV infection status was unknown, age-related changes in expanded clonotypes were potentially confounded. Compared with the aged group, the long-lived group had more naive CD4+ T cells, fewer expanded clones and increased TCR diversity, a pattern suggesting age selection.

Library preparation used 5' RACE. The sequencer was an Illumina HiSeq 2500. A second PCR of roughly 7 to 11 cycles was performed with a sample-barcoded 5' primer and a J-beta primer mix. Each TCR beta cDNA molecule received a unique molecular identifier from a template-switch 5' adaptor carrying 12 random nucleotides. Each sample yielded at least 2.5 million CDR3-containing paired-end reads. First-strand cDNA was synthesized from all RNA with the Mint cDNA synthesis kit, primed by a TRBC-specific oligonucleotide. Following uracil-DNA glycosylase treatment, a first 18-cycle PCR with universal primers M1SS and BC2_uni_R was performed on all cDNA. In the authors' own workflow: For normalization, 1 million high-quality reads were randomly selected from each sample, with every read carrying a distinct molecular identifier. Instead of being binned into consensus sequences, reads that shared molecular identifiers were thrown out. MiTCR, run with a Q25 quality threshold and the strictest error-elimination algorithm, handled CDR3 identification, clonotype clustering and error correction. Lower-bound total TCR beta diversity was estimated with a nonparametric unseen species model using Euler transformation. TCRdb cleaned the public reads at Q25 with fastp, built clones with MiXCR and kept in-frame beta chains. Rows with a matching CDR3 protein are joined into one entry that keeps the most common DNA and genes. These V and J calls originate from TCRdb's pipeline instead of the authors' own analysis. The sample includes 1.6 million or so distinct CDR3 sequences, with almost 35% observed a single time. Around 11% of the sample lies in the top ten.

A note on this clonotype: The antigen it binds to is not known. At one boundary the junction diverges from the germline segment, which might be a read error.

From the germline V gene, CDR1 is SGHRS and CDR2 is YFSETQ. Including cysteine and phenylalanine, the CDR3 has 14 amino acids. Just CDR3 DNA is preserved here, 42 bases in frame from base 1. Donors were 39 systemically healthy Caucasian individuals from Russia aged roughly 6 to 90 years. Ten milliliters of peripheral blood were collected from each donor into EDTA-treated Vacutainer tubes. Ficoll-Paque density-gradient centrifugation was used to isolate PBMCs, with at least 6.5 million per sample. Trizol reagent was used to extract total RNA from PBMCs, with at least 6 micrograms per sample. The percentages of naive CD45RAhigh/CD27high T cells were determined by flow cytometry on a PBMC aliquot from every donor.

The chain is encoded by TRBV5-1 joined to TRBJ1-1; the D gene cannot be named for sure. Sequenced sample: blood. The TCR originated in a woman younger than 45 in good health. The CDR3 loop reads CASKKGSLNTEAFF. The DNA is TGCGCTAGCAAAAAGGGCTCCTTGAACACTGAAGCTTTCTTT.